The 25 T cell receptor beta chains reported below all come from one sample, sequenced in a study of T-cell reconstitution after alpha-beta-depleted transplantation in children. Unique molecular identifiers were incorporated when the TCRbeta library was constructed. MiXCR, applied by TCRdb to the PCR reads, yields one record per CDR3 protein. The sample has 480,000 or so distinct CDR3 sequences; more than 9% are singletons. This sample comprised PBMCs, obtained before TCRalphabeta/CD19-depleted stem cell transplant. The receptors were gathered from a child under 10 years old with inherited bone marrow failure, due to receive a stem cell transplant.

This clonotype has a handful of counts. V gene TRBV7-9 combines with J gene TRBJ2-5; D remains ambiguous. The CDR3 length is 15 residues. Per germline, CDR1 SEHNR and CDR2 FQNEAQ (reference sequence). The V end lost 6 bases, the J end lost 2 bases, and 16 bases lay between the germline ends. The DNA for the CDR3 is TGTGCCAGCAGGCCTAATGTAGGCCCGCAAGAGACCCAGTACTTC. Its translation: CASRPNVGPQETQYF.

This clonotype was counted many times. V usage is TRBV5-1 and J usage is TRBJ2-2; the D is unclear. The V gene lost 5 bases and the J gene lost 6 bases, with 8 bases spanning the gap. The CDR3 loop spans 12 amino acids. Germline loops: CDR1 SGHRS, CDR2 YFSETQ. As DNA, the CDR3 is TGCGCCAGCAGAGGTAAACCCGGGGAGCTGTTTTTT. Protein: CASRGKPGELFF.

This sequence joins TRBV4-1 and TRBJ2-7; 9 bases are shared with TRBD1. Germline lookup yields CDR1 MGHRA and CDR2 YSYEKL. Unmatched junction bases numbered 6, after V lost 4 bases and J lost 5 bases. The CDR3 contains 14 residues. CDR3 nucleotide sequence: TGCGCCAGCAGCCGATCCGGGACAGGGCACGAGCAGTACTTC. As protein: CASSRSGTGHEQYF.

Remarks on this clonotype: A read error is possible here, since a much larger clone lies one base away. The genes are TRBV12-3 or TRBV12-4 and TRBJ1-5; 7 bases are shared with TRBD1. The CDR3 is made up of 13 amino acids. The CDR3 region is CASRGQPNQTQHF. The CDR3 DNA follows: TGTGCCAGCAGGGGACAGCCCAATCAGACCCAGCATTTT.

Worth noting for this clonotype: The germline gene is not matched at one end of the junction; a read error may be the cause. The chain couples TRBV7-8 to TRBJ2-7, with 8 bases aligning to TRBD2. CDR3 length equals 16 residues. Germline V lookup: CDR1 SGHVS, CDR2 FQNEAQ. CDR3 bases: TGTGCCAGCAGCTCTCGAGCGGGGGCTCTTAGCTACGGGCAGTACTTC. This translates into CASSSRAGALSYGQYF. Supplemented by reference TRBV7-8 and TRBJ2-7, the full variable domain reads GAGVSQSPRYKVAKRGQDVALRCDPISGHVSLFWYQQALGQGPEFLTYFQNEAQLDKSGLPSDRFFAERPEGSVSTLKIQRTQQEDSAVYLCASSSRAGALSYGQYFGPGTRLTVT.

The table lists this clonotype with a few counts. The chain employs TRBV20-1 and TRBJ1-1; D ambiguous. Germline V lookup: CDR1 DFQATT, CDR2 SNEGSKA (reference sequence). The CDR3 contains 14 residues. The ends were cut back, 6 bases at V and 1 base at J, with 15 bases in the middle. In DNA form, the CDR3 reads TGCAGTGCCCTGGGAGGCCCCCAGAACACTGAAGCTTTCTTT. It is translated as CSALGGPQNTEAFF.

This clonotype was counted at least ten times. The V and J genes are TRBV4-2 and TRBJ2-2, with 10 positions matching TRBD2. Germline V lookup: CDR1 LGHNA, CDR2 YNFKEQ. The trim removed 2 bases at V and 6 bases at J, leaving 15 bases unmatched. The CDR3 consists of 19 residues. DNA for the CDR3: TGTGCCAGCAGCCAACGACCCGGGACACCCACTAGCGGGGCCGGGGAGCTGTTTTTT. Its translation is CASSQRPGTPTSGAGELFF.

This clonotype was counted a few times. The CDR3 reads CASSGGTTSYNEQFF. The CDR3 DNA is TGCGCCAGCAGCGGGGGGACCACCTCCTACAATGAGCAGTTCTTC. This chain connects TRBV5-1 to TRBJ2-1, with D perhaps matching TRBD2 (6 bases). Germline CDR1 and CDR2: SGHRS and YFSETQ. CDR3 length: 15 residues. Between the trimmed V and J ends, which lost 4 bases and 0 bases, there was a span of 11 bases.

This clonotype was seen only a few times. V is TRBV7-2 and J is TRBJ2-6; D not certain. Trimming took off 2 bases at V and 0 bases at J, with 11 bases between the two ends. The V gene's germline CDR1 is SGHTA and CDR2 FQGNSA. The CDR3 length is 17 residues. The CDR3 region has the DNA TGTGCCAGCAGCTTATGGTCGCTCACCTCTGGGGCCAACGTCCTGACTTTC. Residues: CASSLWSLTSGANVLTF.

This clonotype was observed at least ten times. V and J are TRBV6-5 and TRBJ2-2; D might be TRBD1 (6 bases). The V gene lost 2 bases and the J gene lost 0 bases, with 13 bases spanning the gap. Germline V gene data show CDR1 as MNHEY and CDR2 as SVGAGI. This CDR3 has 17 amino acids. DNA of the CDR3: TGTGCCAGCAGTTACGGAAGGAACAGGGCGAACACCGGGGAGCTGTTTTTT. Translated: CASSYGRNRANTGELFF.

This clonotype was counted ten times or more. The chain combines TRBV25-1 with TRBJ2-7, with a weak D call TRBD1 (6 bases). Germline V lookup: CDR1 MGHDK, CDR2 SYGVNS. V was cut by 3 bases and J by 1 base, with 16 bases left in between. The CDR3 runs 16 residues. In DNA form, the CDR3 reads TGTGCCAGCAGTGATCGCTCGGGGACACCATCCTACGAGCAGTACTTC. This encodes CASSDRSGTPSYEQYF.

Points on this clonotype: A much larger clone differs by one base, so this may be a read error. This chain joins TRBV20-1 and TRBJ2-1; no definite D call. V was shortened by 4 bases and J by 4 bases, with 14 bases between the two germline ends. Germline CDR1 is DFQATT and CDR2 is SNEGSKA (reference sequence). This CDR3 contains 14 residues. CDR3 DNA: TGCAGTGCTATCCGGGCCCTACCGTACAATGAGCAGTTCTTC. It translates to CSAIRALPYNEQFF.

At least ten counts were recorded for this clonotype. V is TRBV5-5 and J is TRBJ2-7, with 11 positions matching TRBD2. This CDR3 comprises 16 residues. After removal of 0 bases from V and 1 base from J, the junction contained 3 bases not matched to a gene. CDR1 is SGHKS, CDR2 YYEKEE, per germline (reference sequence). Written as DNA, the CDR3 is TGTGCCAGCAGCTTGGCAGGACTAGCGGGTTCCTACGAGCAGTACTTC. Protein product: CASSLAGLAGSYEQYF.

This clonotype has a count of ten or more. The chain's CDR3 is CASRTDTTYEQYF. The CDR3 DNA sequence: TGTGCCAGTAGGACAGACACCACCTACGAGCAGTACTTC. The chain joins TRBV2 to TRBJ2-7; a possible D gene is TRBD1 (6 bases). This CDR3 contains 13 residues. CDR1 is SNHLY, CDR2 FYNNEI, per germline. V was shortened by 9 bases and J by 2 bases, with 14 bases between the two germline ends.

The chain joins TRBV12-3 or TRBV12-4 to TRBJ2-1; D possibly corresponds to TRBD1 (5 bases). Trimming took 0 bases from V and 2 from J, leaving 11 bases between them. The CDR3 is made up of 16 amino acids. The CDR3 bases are TGTGCCAGCAGTTTAGCGACAGAACCTCCCTACAATGAGCAGTTCTTC. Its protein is CASSLATEPPYNEQFF.

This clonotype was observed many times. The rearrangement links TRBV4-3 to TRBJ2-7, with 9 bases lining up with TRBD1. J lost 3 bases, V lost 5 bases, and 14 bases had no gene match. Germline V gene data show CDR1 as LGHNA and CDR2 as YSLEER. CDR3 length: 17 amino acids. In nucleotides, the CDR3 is TGCGCCAGCAGCAAGCGACATCGGGACAGGGTAGTCTACGAGCAGTACTTC. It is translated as CASSKRHRDRVVYEQYF.

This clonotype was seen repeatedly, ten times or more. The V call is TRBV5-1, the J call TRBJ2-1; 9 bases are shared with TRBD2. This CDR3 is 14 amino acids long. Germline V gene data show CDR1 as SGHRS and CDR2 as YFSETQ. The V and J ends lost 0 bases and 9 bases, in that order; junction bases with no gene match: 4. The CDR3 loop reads CASSLDSGSAEQFF. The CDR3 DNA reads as TGCGCCAGCAGCTTGGATAGCGGGAGCGCTGAGCAGTTCTTC.

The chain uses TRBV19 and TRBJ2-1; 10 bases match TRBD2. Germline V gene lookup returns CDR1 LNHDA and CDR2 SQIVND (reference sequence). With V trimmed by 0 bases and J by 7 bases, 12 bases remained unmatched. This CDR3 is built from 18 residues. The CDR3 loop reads CASSIDRILAGSLNEQFF. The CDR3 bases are TGTGCCAGTAGTATAGACCGGATACTAGCGGGATCGTTGAATGAGCAGTTCTTC.

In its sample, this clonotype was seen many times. In DNA, the CDR3 is TGTGCCAGCAGCTTGCTACACTCTGGGGCCAACGTCCTGACTTTC. Translated: CASSLLHSGANVLTF. The chain uses TRBV5-5 and TRBJ2-6; no definite D call. Deletions cut 1 base from V and 0 bases from J, with 5 bases between. The germline CDR1 and CDR2 sequences are SGHKS and YYEKEE (reference sequence). The CDR3 runs 15 residues.

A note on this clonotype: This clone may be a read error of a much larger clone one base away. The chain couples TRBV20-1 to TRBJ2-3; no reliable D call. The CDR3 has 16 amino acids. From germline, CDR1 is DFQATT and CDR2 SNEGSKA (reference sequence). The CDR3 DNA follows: TGCAGTGCTAATAGGCCACGGGCAGGCCACACAGATACGCATTATTTT. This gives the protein CSANRPRAGHTDTHYF.

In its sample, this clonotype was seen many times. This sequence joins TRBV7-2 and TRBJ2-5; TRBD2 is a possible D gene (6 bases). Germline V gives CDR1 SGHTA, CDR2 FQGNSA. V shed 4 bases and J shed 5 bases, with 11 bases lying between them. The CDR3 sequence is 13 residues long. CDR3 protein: CASSWRDGETQYF. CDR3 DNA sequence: TGTGCCAGCAGCTGGCGGGACGGGGAGACCCAGTACTTC.

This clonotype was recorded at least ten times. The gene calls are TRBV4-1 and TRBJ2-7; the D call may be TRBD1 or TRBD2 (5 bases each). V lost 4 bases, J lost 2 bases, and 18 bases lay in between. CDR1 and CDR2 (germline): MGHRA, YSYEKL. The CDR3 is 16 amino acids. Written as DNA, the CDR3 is TGCGCCAGCAGCCTTGGGGACGGCCGGGTAACCTACGAGCAGTACTTC. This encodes CASSLGDGRVTYEQYF.

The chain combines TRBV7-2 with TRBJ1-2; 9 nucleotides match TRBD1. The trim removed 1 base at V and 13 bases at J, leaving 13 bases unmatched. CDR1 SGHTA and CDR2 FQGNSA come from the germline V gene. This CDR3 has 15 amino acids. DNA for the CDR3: TGTGCCAGCAGCTTAGGGGCCCCAACAGGGGGCGCGAGCACCTTC. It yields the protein CASSLGAPTGGASTF.

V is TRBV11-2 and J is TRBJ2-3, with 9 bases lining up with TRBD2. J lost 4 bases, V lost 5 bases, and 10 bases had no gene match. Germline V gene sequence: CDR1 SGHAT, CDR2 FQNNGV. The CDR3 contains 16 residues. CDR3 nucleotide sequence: TGTGCCAGCAGCCGCGAGGTAGCGGGAGTCCCAGATACGCAGTATTTT. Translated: CASSREVAGVPDTQYF. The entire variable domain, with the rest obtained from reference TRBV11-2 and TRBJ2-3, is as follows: EAGVAQSPRYKIIEKRQSVAFWCNPISGHATLYWYQQILGQGPKLLIQFQNNGVVDDSQLPKDRFSAERLKGVDSTLKIQPAKLEDSAVYLCASSREVAGVPDTQYFGPGTRLTVL.

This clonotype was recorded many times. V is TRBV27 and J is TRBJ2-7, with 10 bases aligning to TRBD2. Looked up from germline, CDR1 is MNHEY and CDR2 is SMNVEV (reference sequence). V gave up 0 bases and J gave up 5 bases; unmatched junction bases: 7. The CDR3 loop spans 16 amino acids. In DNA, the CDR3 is TGTGCCAGCAGTTTATCTCCCGGGACTAGCGTGAACGAGCAGTACTTC. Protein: CASSLSPGTSVNEQYF.